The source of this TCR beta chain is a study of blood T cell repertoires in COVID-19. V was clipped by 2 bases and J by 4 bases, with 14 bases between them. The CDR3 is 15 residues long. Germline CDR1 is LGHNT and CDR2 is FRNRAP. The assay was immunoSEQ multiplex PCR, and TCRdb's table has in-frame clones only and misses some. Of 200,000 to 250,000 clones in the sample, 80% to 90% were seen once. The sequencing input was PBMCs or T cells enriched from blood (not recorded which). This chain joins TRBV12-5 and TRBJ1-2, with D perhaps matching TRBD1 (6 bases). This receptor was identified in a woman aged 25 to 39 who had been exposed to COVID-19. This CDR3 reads CASGLIQGKFYGYTF. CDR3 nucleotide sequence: TGTGCTAGTGGTTTGATCCAGGGGAAATTCTATGGCTACACCTTC.